This TCR beta chain was identified during a study of cytomegalovirus exposure and HLA in healthy donors. This clone was seen a handful of times. Its antigen is as yet unknown. Trimming took off 11 bases at V and 7 bases at J, with 17 bases between the two ends. Germline assignment: CDR1 SNHLY and CDR2 FYNNEI. The CDR3 is 12 amino acids. With 60 Vbeta and 13 Jbeta primers, the PCR was carried out. Sequencing was performed with immunoSEQ multiplex PCR; in TCRdb, only in-frame clones are kept and a portion is missing. This table has 120,000 to 150,000 clones, under 85% appearing once. General study results and limits: Despite most TCR sequences being rare, some public TCRs occurred in many donors.

The J gene is TRBJ1-1, the V gene TRBV2; D is perhaps TRBD1 (5 bases). The sample taken for sequencing was PBMCs. The source of this sequence is a young man in good health and CMV-seronegative. CDR3 region: CALGGGTVEAFF. DNA of the CDR3: TGTGCCCTCGGGGGTGGGACCGTTGAAGCTTTCTTT.